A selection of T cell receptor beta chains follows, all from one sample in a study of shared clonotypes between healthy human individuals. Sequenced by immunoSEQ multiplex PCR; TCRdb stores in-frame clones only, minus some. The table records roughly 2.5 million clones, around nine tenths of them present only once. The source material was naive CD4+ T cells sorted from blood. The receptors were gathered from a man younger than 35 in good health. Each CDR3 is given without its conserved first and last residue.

CDR3 protein: ASSRNRGPKVDEQF
V gene: TRBV7-9

CDR3 protein: ASSAPLQPPGEAF
V gene: TRBV6-1

CDR3 protein: ASSRTLQSEKLF
V gene: TRBV2

CDR3 protein: ASSPLGQGNQPQH
V gene: TRBV27

CDR3 protein: ASSRDSDNSPLH
V gene: TRBV18

CDR3 protein: ASSLGTMQSNQPQH
V gene: TRBV7-2

CDR3 protein: ASSTGQGTFEQY
V gene: TRBV28

CDR3 protein: ASSLDVNEQF
V gene: TRBV7-9

CDR3 protein: ASSQDRAGGDEQY
V gene: TRBV4-3

CDR3 protein: ATSGTGSTQPQH
V gene: TRBV19

CDR3 protein: ASSAAGWTEAF
V gene: TRBV5-1

CDR3 protein: ASSLEGLAGRQETQY
V gene: TRBV5-1

CDR3 protein: ASSLNTGEGRPQH
V gene: TRBV18

CDR3 protein: ATGQGNQPQH
V gene: TRBV10-3

CDR3 protein: ASSEFPGRGETQY
V gene: TRBV25-1

CDR3 protein: ASSQDNVQPQH
V gene: TRBV14

CDR3 protein: AWSGGLVLGTDTQY
V gene: TRBV30

CDR3 protein: ASSIDQNTEAF
V gene: TRBV7-2

CDR3 protein: ASKATAGELF
V gene: TRBV6-5

CDR3 protein: AWSMDRGNEQY
V gene: TRBV30

CDR3 protein: ASSLPGTAVTEAF
V gene: TRBV11-2

CDR3 protein: ASSHSSVSTDTQY
V gene: TRBV6-5

CDR3 protein: ASSQVGQKGGNQPQH
V gene: TRBV4-1

CDR3 protein: ASSQEGLTEAF
V gene: TRBV4-2

CDR3 protein: ASSENPVGAWGDTQY
V gene: TRBV6-1

CDR3 protein: ASGGGDEQF
V gene: TRBV7-9